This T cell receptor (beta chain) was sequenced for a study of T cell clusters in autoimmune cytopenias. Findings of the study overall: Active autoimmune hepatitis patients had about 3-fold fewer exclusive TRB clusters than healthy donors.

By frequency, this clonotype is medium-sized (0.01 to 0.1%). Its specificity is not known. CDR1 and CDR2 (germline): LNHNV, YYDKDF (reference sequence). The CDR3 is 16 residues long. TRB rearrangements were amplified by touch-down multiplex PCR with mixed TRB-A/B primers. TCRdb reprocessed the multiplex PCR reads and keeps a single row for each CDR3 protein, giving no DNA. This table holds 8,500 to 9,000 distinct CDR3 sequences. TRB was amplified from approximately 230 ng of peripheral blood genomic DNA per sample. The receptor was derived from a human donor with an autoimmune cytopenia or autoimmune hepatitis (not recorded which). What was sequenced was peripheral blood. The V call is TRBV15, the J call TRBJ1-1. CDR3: CATSRESAISNTEAFF.